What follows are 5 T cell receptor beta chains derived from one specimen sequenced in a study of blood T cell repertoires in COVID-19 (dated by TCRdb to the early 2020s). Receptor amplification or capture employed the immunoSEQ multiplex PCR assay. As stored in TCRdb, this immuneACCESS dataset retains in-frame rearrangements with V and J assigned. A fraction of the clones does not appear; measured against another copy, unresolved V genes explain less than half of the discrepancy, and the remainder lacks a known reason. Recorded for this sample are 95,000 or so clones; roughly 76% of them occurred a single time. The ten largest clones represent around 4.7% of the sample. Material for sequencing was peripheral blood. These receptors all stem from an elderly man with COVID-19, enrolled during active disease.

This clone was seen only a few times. In DNA, the CDR3 is TGTGCCAGCAGAGCTGTACTCGGGACAGGGAGTCAGCCCCAGCATTTT. This translates into CASRAVLGTGSQPQHF. The chain employs TRBV28 and TRBJ1-5, with 9 bases identical to TRBD1. J was trimmed by 6 bases and V by 6 bases; bases with no gene match: 12. CDR1 is MDHEN, CDR2 SYDVKM, per germline. This CDR3 has 16 residues.

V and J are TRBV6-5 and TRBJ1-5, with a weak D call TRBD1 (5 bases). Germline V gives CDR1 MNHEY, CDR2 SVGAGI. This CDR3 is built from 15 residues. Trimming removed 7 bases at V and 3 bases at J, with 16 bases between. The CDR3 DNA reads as TGTGCCAGCACCAAGGGGTCGACGGACAATCAGCCCCAGCATTTT. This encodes CASTKGSTDNQPQHF.

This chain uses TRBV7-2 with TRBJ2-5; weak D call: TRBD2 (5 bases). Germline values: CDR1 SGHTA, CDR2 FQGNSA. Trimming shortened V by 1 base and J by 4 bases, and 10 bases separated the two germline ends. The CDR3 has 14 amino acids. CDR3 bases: TGTGCCAGCAGCTTAGTCGGGGATGGAGAGACCCAGTACTTC. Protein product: CASSLVGDGETQYF. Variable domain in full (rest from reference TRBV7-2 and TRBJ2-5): GAGVSQSPSNKVTEKGKDVELRCDPISGHTALYWYRQSLGQGLEFLIYFQGNSAPDKSGLPSDRFSAERTGGSVSTLTIQRTQQEDSAVYLCASSLVGDGETQYFGPGTRLLVL.

The CDR3 protein is CASGAGKDTGELFF. The CDR3 DNA sequence: TGTGCTAGTGGAGCGGGAAAAGACACCGGGGAGCTGTTTTTT. The chain links TRBV12-5 to TRBJ2-2; 7 nucleotides line up with TRBD2. Trimming removed 6 bases from V and 3 bases from J; junction bases left unmatched: 4. Germline V gene lookup returns CDR1 LGHNT and CDR2 FRNRAP. The CDR3 extends over 14 amino acids.

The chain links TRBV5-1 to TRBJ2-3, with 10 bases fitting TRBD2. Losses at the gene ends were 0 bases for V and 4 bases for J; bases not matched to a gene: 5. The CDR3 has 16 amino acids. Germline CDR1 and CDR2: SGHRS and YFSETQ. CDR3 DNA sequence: TGCGCCAGCAGCTTGGACGGGACTAGCGTTGCAGATACGCAGTATTTT. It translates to CASSLDGTSVADTQYF. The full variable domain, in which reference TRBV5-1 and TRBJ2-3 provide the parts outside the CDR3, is KAGVTQTPRYLIKTRGQQVTLSCSPISGHRSVSWYQQTPGQGLQFLFEYFSETQRNKGNFPGRFSGRQFSNSRSEMNVSTLELGDSALYLCASSLDGTSVADTQYFGPGTRLTVL.